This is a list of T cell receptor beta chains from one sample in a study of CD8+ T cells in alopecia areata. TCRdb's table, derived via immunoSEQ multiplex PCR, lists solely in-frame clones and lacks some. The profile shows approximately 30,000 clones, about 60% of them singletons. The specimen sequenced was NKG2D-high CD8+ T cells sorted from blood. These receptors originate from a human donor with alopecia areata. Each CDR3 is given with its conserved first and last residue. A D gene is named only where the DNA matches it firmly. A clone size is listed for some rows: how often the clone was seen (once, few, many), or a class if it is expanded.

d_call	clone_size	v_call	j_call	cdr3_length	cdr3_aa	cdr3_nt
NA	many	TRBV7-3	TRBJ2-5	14	CASSLQGNAETQYF	TGTGCCAGCAGCTTACAGGGTAACGCAGAGACCCAGTACTTC
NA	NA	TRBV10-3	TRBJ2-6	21	CAISESAGGDKVHSGANVLTF	TGTGCCATCAGTGAGTCAGCTGGAGGGGACAAGGTCCACTCTGGGGCCAACGTCCTGACTTTC
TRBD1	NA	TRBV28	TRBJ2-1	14	CASTPTGSYNEQFF	TGTGCCAGCACCCCGACAGGGTCCTACAATGAGCAGTTCTTC
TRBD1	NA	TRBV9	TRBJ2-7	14	CASSVEDRRWEQYF	TGTGCCAGCAGCGTAGAGGACAGGCGTTGGGAGCAGTACTTC
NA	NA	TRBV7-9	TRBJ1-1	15	CASSLARAANTEAFF	TGTGCCAGCAGCTTAGCGAGGGCGGCGAACACTGAAGCTTTCTTT
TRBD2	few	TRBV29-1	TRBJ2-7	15	CSVEGGAGGVYEQYF	TGCAGCGTTGAAGGGGGAGCGGGAGGGGTCTACGAGCAGTACTTC
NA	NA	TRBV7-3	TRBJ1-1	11	CASSLGTEAFF	TGTGCCAGCAGCTTGGGCACTGAAGCTTTCTTT
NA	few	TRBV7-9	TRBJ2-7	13	CASSYGGNYEQYF	TGTGCCAGCAGCTATGGCGGAAACTACGAGCAGTACTTC
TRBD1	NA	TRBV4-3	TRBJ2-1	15	CASSPRDRSYNEQFF	TGCGCCAGCAGCCCCCGGGACAGGAGCTACAATGAGCAGTTCTTC
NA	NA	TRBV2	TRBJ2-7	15	CASSDSSAAAYEQYF	TGTGCCAGCAGTGATTCTTCGGCCGCCGCCTACGAGCAGTACTTC
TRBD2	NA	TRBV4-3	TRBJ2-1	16	CASSQVRGVKYNEQFF	TGCGCCAGCAGCCAAGTTCGGGGGGTGAAATACAATGAGCAGTTCTTC
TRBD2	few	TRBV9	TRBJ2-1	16	CASSGLTSGKYNEQFF	TGTGCCAGCAGCGGGTTGACTAGCGGCAAGTACAATGAGCAGTTCTTC
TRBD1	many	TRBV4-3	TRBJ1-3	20	CASSQDWGRDSLFSGNTIYF	TGCGCCAGCAGCCAAGATTGGGGTCGGGACAGCCTTTTTTCGGGAAACACCATATATTTT
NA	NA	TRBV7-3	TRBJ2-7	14	CASSLGGSGHEQYF	TGTGCCAGCAGCTTAGGCGGATCGGGGCACGAGCAGTACTTC
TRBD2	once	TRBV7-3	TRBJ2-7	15	CASSPGTSGSGEQYF	TGTGCCAGCAGCCCGGGGACTAGCGGGAGCGGAGAGCAGTACTTC
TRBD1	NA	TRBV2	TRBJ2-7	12	CASSADRAEQYF	TGTGCCAGCAGTGCGGACAGGGCCGAGCAGTACTTC